This T cell receptor (beta chain) was recovered during a study of human thymus T cells. The thymus tissue came from resections taken during corrective heart surgery. TCRdb keeps only in-frame clones here, not all; method: immunoSEQ multiplex PCR. The sample yields tens of thousands of clones, nearly 98% seen once. Germline CDR1 reads SGHNT; CDR2 reads YENEEA. V lost 0 bases and J lost 2, with 12 bases in between. The CDR3 is made up of 16 amino acids. Study-level points and caveats: Usage of V and J genes appeared biased in thymic and blood repertoires. Thymic repertoires of unrelated individuals were reported in related research to overlap highly.

About this clone itself: The antigen remains unidentified.

Sample: thymus tissue. The chain links TRBV11-3 to TRBJ2-3; D call uncertain. This clonotype originated in a boy younger than two with a congenital heart defect but otherwise immunologically healthy. The CDR3 region is CASSLDNPRLTDTQYF. As DNA, the CDR3 is TGTGCCAGCAGCTTAGATAATCCCAGACTCACAGATACGCAGTATTTT.